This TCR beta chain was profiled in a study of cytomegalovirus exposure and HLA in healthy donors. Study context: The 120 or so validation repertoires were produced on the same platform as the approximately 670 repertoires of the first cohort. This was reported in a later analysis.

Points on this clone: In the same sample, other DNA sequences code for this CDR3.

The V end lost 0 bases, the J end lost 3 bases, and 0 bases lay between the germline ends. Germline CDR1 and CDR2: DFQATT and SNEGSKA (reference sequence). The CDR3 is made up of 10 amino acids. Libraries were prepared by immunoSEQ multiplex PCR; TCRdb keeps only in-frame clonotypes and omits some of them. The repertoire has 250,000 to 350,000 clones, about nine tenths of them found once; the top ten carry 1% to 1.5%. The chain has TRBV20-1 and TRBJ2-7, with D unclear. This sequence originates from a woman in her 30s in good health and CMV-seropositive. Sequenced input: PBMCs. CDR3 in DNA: TGCAGTGCTAGAGACTACGAGCAGTACTTC. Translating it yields CSARDYEQYF.